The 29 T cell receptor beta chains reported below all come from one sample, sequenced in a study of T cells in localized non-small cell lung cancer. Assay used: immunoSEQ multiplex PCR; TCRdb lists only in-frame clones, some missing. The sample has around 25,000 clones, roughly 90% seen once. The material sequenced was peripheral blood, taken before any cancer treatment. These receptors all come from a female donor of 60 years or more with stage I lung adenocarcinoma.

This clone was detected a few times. CDR3 sequence reads: CASSRGQISNQPQHF. The CDR3, as DNA: TGTGCCAGCAGCAGGGGGCAGATTAGCAATCAGCCCCAGCATTTT. The genes are TRBV6-1 and TRBJ1-5; TRBD1 aligns across 8 bases. Germline trimming cut 6 bases from V and 0 bases from J; bases unmatched to any gene: 4. CDR3 length: 15 amino acids. Germline CDR1 reads MNHNS; CDR2 reads SASEGT.

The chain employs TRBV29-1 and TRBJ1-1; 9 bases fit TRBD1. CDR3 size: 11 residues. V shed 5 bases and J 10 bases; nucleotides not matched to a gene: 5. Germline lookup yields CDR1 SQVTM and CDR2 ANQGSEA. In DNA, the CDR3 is TGCAGCGTTACACAGGGGGCGGCAGCTTTCTTT. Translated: CSVTQGAAAFF.

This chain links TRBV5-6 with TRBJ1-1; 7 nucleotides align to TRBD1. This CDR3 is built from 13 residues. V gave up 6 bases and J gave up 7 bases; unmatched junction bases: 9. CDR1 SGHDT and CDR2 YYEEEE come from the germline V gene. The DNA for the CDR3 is TGTGCCAGCACCCCTGGGACAGAACGTGAAGCTTTCTTT. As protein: CASTPGTEREAFF.

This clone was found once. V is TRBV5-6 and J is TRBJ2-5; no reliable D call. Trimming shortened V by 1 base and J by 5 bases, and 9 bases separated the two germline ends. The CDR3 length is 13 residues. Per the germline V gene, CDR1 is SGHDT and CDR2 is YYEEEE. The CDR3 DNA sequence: TGTGCCAGCAGCTTGTGGATGTTCGAGACCCAGTACTTC. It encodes CASSLWMFETQYF. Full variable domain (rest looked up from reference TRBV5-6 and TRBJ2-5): DAGVTQSPTHLIKTRGQQVTLRCSPKSGHDTVSWYQQALGQGPQFIFQYYEEEERQRGNFPDRFSGHQFPNYSSELNVNALLLGDSALYLCASSLWMFETQYFGPGTRLLVL.

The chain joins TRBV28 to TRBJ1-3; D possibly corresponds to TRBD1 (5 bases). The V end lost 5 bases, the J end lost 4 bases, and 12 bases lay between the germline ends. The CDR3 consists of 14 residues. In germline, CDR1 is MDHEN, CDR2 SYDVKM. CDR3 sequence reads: CASSHQGFGNTIYF. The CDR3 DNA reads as TGTGCCAGCAGTCACCAGGGATTCGGAAACACCATATATTTT.

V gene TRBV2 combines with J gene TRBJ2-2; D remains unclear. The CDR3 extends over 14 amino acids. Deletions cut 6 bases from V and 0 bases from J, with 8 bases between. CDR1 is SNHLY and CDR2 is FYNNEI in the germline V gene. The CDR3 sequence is CASRRNANTGELFF. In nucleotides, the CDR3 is TGTGCCAGCAGGCGGAACGCGAACACCGGGGAGCTGTTTTTT.

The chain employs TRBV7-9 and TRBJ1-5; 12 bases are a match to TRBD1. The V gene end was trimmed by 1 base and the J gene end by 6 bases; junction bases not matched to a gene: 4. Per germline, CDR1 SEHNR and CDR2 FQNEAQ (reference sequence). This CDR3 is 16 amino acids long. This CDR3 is CASSLGGQGASQPQHF. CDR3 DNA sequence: TGTGCCAGCAGCTTAGGGGGACAGGGGGCCTCTCAGCCCCAGCATTTT.

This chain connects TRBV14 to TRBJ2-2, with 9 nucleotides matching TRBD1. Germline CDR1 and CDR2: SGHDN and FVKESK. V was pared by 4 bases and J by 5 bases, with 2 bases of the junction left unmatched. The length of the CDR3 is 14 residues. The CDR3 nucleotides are TGTGCCAGCAGCCGCGGACAGGGGACCGGGGAGCTGTTTTTT. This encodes CASSRGQGTGELFF.

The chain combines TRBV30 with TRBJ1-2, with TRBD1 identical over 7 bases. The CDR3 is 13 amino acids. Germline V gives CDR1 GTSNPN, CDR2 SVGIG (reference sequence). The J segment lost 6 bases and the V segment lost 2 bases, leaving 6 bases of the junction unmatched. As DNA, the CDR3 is TGTGCCTGGAGTCGTAGACAGGGCGATGGCTACACCTTC. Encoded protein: CAWSRRQGDGYTF.

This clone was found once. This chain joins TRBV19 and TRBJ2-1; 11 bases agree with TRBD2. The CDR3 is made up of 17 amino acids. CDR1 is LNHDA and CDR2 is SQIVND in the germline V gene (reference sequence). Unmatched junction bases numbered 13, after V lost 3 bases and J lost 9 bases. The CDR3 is CASSIFYSGGASSEQFF. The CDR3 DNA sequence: TGTGCCAGTAGTATCTTTTATAGCGGGGGGGCCTCTAGTGAGCAGTTCTTC.

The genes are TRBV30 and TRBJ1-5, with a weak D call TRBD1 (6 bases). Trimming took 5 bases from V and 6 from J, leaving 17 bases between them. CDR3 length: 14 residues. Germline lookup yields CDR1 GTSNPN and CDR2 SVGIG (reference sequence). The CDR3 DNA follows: TGTGCCTGGCAGGACAGTGGGGGGGCTCAGCCCCAGCATTTT. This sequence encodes CAWQDSGGAQPQHF.

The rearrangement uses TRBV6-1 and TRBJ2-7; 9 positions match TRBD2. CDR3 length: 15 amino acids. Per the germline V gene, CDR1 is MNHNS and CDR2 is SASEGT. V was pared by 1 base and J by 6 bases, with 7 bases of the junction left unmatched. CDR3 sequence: CASSEGLAGTGEQYF. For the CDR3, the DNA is TGTGCCAGCAGTGAAGGGCTAGCGGGGACGGGCGAGCAGTACTTC.

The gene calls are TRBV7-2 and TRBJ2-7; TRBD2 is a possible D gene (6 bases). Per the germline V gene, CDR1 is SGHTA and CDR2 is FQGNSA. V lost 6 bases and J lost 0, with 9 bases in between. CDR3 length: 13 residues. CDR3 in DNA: TGTGCCAGCAGTCCGGGGGTCTCCTACGAGCAGTACTTC. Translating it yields CASSPGVSYEQYF.

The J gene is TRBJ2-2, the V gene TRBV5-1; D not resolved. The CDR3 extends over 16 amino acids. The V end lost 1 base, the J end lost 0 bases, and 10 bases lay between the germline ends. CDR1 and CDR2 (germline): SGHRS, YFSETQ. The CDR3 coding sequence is TGCGCCAGCAGCTTGACGCTGGGCGCGAACACCGGGGAGCTGTTTTTT. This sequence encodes CASSLTLGANTGELFF.

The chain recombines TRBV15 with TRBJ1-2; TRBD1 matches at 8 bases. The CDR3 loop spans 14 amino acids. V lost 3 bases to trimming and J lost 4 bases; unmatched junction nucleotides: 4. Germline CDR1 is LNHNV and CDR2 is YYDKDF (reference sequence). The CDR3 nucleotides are TGTGCCACCAGCAGGGAGACAGGGGTCTATGGCTACACCTTC. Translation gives CATSRETGVYGYTF. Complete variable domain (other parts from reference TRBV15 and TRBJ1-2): DAMVIQNPRYQVTQFGKPVTLSCSQTLNHNVMYWYQQKSSQAPKLLFHYYDKDFNNEADTPDNFQSRRPNTSFCFLDIRSPGLGDTAMYLCATSRETGVYGYTFGSGTRLTVV.

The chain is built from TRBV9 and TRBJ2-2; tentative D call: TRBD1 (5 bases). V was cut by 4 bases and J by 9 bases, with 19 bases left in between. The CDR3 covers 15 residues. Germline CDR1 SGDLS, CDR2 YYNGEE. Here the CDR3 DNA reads TGTGCCAGCAGCCCCTCTGCGTTGGGGCACCGGGAGCTGTTTTTT. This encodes CASSPSALGHRELFF.

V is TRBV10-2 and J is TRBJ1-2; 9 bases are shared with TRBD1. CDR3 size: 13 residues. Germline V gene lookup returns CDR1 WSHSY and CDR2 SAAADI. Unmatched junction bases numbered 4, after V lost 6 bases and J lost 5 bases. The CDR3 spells CASRSGTGYGYTF. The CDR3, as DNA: TGCGCCAGCAGGTCCGGGACAGGGTATGGCTACACCTTC.

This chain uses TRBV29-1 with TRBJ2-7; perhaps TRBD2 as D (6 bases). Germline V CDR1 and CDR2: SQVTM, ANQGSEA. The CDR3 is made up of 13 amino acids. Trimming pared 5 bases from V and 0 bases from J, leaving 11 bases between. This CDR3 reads CSVTGGVSYEQYF. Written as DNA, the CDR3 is TGCAGCGTTACGGGCGGGGTCTCCTACGAGCAGTACTTC.

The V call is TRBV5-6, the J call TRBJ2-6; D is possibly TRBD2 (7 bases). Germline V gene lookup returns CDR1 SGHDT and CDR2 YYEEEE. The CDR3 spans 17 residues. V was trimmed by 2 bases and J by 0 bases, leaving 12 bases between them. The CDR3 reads CASSFRGALSGANVLTF. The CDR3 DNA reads TGTGCCAGCAGCTTTCGGGGGGCGCTCTCTGGGGCCAACGTCCTGACTTTC.

The CDR3 here is CASSPDRPDTEAFF. The DNA for the CDR3 is TGTGCCAGCAGCCCTGACAGGCCAGACACTGAAGCTTTCTTT. This chain links TRBV9 with TRBJ1-1, with D possibly matching TRBD1 (6 bases). The V end was cut by 4 bases, the J end by 3 bases, with 13 bases between. There are 14 residues in the CDR3. Germline CDR1 reads SGDLS; CDR2 reads YYNGEE.

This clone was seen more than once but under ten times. As DNA, the CDR3 is TGTGCCAGCAGCTTAAGGAGTGGCCAAGCTGCAACTAATGAAAAACTGTTTTTT. Protein product: CASSLRSGQAATNEKLFF. This chain links TRBV11-3 with TRBJ1-4; no clear D. With 2 bases removed from V and 0 bases from J, the gap between germline ends came to 16 bases. From germline, CDR1 is SGHNT and CDR2 YENEEA. The CDR3 spans 18 residues.

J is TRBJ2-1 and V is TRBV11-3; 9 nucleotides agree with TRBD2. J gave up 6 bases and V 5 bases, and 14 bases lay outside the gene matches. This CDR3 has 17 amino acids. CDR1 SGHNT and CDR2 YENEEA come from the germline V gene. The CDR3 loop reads CASSGITAIAGANEQFF. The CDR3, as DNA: TGTGCCAGCAGCGGAATCACGGCGATAGCGGGGGCCAATGAGCAGTTCTTC. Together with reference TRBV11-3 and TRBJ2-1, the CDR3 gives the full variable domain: EAGVVQSPRYKIIEKKQPVAFWCNPISGHNTLYWYLQNLGQGPELLIRYENEEAVDDSQLPKDRFSAERLKGVDSTLKIQPAELGDSAVYLCASSGITAIAGANEQFFGPGTRLTVL.

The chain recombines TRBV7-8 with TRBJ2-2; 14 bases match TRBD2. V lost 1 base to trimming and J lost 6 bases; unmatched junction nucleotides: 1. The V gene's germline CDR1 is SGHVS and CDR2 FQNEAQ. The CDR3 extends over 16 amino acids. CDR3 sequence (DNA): TGTGCCAGCAGCTTAGAGGGACTAGCGGGAGCCGGGGAGCTGTTTTTT. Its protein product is CASSLEGLAGAGELFF.

CDR3 residues: CASSLQGGTEAFF. DNA for the CDR3: TGTGCCAGCAGCTTACAGGGAGGAACTGAAGCTTTCTTT. The chain joins TRBV7-9 to TRBJ1-1, with D tentatively TRBD1 (5 bases). The CDR3 runs to 13 residues. The germline gives CDR1 SEHNR, CDR2 FQNEAQ (reference sequence). V dropped 2 bases and J dropped 5 bases, with 9 bases sitting between them. Full variable domain (outside the CDR3, taken from reference TRBV7-9 and TRBJ1-1): DTGVSQNPRHKITKRGQNVTFRCDPISEHNRLYWYRQTLGQGPEFLTYFQNEAQLEKSRLLSDRFSAERPKGSFSTLEIQRTEQGDSAMYLCASSLQGGTEAFFGQGTRLTVV.

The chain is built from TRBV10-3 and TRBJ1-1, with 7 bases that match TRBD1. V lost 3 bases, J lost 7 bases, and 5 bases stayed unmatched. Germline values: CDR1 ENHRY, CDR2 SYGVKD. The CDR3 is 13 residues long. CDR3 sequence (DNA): TGTGCCATCAGTGAACAGGCAGGGGGTGAAGCTTTCTTT. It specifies CAISEQAGGEAFF.

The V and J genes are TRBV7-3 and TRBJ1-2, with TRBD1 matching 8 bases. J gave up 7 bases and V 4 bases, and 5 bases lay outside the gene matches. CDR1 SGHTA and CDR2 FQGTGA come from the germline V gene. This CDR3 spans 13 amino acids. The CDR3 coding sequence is TGTGCCAGCAGCTATGGACAGGGCGGTGGCTACACCTTC. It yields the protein CASSYGQGGGYTF. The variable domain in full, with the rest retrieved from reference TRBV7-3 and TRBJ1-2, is GAGVSQTPSNKVTEKGKYVELRCDPISGHTALYWYRQSLGQGPEFLIYFQGTGAADDSGLPNDRFFAVRPEGSVSTLKIQRTERGDSAVYLCASSYGQGGGYTFGSGTRLTVV.

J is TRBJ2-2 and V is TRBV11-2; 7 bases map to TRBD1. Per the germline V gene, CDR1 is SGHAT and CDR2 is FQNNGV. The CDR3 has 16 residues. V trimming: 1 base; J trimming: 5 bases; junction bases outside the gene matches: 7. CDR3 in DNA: TGTGCCAGCAGCTTAGCAAGACAGGGTAATACCGGGGAGCTGTTTTTT. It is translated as CASSLARQGNTGELFF.

The CDR3 protein is CASSLVGGNGQPQHF. The CDR3 DNA is TGTGCCAGCAGCTTGGTTGGGGGGAATGGCCAGCCCCAGCATTTT. The chain combines TRBV5-5 with TRBJ1-5, with a possible D match to TRBD1 (5 bases). Germline CDR1 and CDR2: SGHKS and YYEKEE (reference sequence). The germline V and J ends were trimmed by 0 bases and 7 bases, with 14 bases remaining between them. The CDR3 loop spans 15 amino acids.

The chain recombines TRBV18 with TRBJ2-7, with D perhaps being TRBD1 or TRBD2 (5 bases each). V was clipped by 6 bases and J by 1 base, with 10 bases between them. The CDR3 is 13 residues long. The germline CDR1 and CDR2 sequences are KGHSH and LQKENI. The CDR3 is CASSIGASYEQYF. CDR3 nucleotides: TGTGCCAGCTCGATCGGGGCATCCTACGAGCAGTACTTC.